The TCR beta chain described here comes from a study of T cells after posttransplantation cyclophosphamide. Study-level findings and limits: Recipient CMV seropositivity and CMV reactivation strongly tracked TRB clonality.

The protocol was immunoSEQ multiplex PCR, while the TCRdb copy is restricted to in-frame clones and leaves out a portion. Recorded here are approximately 35,000 clones, none singletons. To note about this clone: The target antigen is unknown.

Germline-derived CDR1 and CDR2 are LGHNA and YNFKEQ. This CDR3 comprises 16 residues. V lost 1 base and J lost 0, with 12 bases in between. The related graft donor's blood sample was taken on the day of bone marrow donation. The sequenced material came from PBMCs. The rearrangement links TRBV4-2 to TRBJ2-5; perhaps TRBD2 as D (5 bases). The source of this sequence is a woman aged 25 to 45 in good health and a related stem cell transplant donor. DNA for the CDR3: TGTGCCAGCAGCCAAGCTTGGGGTAGCGACCAAGAGACCCAGTACTTC. Protein sequence: CASSQAWGSDQETQYF.